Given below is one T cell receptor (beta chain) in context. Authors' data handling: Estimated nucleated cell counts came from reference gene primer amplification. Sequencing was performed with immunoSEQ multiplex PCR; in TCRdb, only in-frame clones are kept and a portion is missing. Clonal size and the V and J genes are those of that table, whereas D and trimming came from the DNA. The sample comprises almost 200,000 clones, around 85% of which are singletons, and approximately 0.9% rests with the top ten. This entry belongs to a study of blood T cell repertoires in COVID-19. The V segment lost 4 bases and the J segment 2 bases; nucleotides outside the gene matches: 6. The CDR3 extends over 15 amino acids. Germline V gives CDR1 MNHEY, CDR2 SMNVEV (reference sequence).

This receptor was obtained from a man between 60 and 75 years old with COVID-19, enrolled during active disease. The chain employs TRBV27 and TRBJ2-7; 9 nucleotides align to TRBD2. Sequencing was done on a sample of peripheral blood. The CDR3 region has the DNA TGTGCCAGCAGTTCTATTTCTAGCGGGGCCTACGAGCAGTACTTC. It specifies CASSSISSGAYEQYF.